This entry lists 28 T cell receptor beta chains sequenced from one sample in a study of T-cell reconstitution after alpha-beta-depleted transplantation in children. Construction of the TCRbeta library involved unique molecular identifiers. TCRdb independently ran MiXCR on the PCR reads; one entry per CDR3 protein. The sample lists hundreds of thousands of distinct CDR3 sequences; about 10% were seen once. The sample consisted of PBMCs from the stem cell graft donor, taken from the stem cell graft. The receptors stem from a human donor who donated a stem cell graft to a child with acute myeloid leukemia.

There are a few counts of this clonotype. The V gene is TRBV15, the J gene TRBJ2-1; 9 nucleotides match TRBD2. J was trimmed by 9 bases and V by 3 bases; bases with no gene match: 9. Germline V gives CDR1 LNHNV, CDR2 YYDKDF (reference sequence). This CDR3 has 15 amino acids. The CDR3 loop is CATSRGGTSTSEQFF. The CDR3 bases are TGTGCCACCAGCAGGGGAGGGACTAGCACCTCTGAGCAGTTCTTC. The whole variable domain, remainder taken from reference TRBV15 and TRBJ2-1, is DAMVIQNPRYQVTQFGKPVTLSCSQTLNHNVMYWYQQKSSQAPKLLFHYYDKDFNNEADTPDNFQSRRPNTSFCFLDIRSPGLGDTAMYLCATSRGGTSTSEQFFGPGTRLTVL.

The chain combines TRBV6-5 with TRBJ2-1, with D perhaps given as TRBD1 or TRBD2 (6 bases each). Per germline, CDR1 MNHEY and CDR2 SVGAGI. Trimming shortened V by 0 bases and J by 9 bases, and 9 bases separated the two germline ends. The CDR3 extends over 13 amino acids. The CDR3, as DNA: TGTGCCAGCAGTTACTCGGGGGGCGGTGAGCAGTTCTTC. It translates to CASSYSGGGEQFF.

The V gene is TRBV28, the J gene TRBJ2-7; 8 bases map to TRBD1. Trimming took 5 bases from V and 3 from J; bases not matched to a gene: 9. Germline lookup yields CDR1 MDHEN and CDR2 SYDVKM. CDR3 length: 15 residues. The DNA for the CDR3 is TGTGCCAGCAGTCGAGCAGGGGGCTCCCTCTACGAGCAGTACTTC. Amino acid sequence: CASSRAGGSLYEQYF.

The count of this clonotype is one. The chain combines TRBV14 with TRBJ2-1; 7 bases align to TRBD2. The CDR3 contains 16 residues. Germline CDR1 SGHDN, CDR2 FVKESK. Germline trimming cut 1 base from V and 10 bases from J; bases unmatched to any gene: 13. CDR3 sequence reads: CASSQVNAGALTEQFF. CDR3 in DNA: TGTGCCAGCAGCCAAGTAAACGCGGGAGCCCTGACCGAGCAGTTCTTC.

The chain couples TRBV7-9 to TRBJ1-1; 7 nucleotides align to TRBD1. This CDR3 spans 15 amino acids. Trimming removed 4 bases from V and 4 bases from J; junction bases left unmatched: 9. Per the germline V gene, CDR1 is SEHNR and CDR2 is FQNEAQ (reference sequence). The CDR3 here is CASSSQQGGGTEAFF. The CDR3 DNA reads TGTGCCAGCAGCTCCCAGCAGGGGGGAGGCACTGAAGCTTTCTTT.

At least ten counts were recorded for this clonotype. The chain uses TRBV28 and TRBJ1-2; 9 bases fit TRBD1. Germline values: CDR1 MDHEN, CDR2 SYDVKM. The CDR3 totals 15 residues. The ends lost 5 bases at V and 6 bases at J; junction bases unmatched: 10. DNA of the CDR3: TGTGCCAGCAGTACTGCGGGACAGGGAAGGAATGGCTACACCTTC. Its protein is CASSTAGQGRNGYTF.

There are a few counts of this clonotype. The rearrangement joins TRBV7-6 to TRBJ1-6, with 9 positions matching TRBD1. This CDR3 comprises 19 residues. The J segment lost 0 bases and the V segment lost 4 bases, leaving 10 bases of the junction unmatched. The germline V gene encodes CDR1 SGHVS and CDR2 FNYEAQ. The DNA for the CDR3 is TGTGCCAGCAGCTCGCCGGGACAGGGAGTGAGCTCCTATAATTCACCCCTCCACTTT. Amino acids: CASSSPGQGVSSYNSPLHF.

This clonotype was observed many times. The chain combines TRBV24-1 with TRBJ2-1; 10 nucleotides align to TRBD1. The V gene's germline CDR1 is KGHDR and CDR2 SFDVKD. The CDR3 consists of 16 residues. Trimming at V came to 3 bases and at J to 8 bases, leaving 9 bases not matched to a gene. CDR3: CATSDPGTGVVYEQFF. The CDR3 bases are TGTGCCACCAGTGATCCGGGGACAGGGGTCGTCTATGAGCAGTTCTTC.

This clonotype was seen repeatedly, ten times or more. The rearrangement uses TRBV24-1 and TRBJ1-5; D is perhaps TRBD1 (5 bases). CDR1 is KGHDR, CDR2 SFDVKD, per germline. This CDR3 comprises 13 residues. V was trimmed by 4 bases and J by 10 bases, leaving 13 bases between them. Here the CDR3 reads CATSEGTWDPQHF. In DNA form, the CDR3 reads TGTGCCACCAGTGAAGGGACCTGGGACCCCCAGCATTTT.

The genes are TRBV29-1 and TRBJ2-1; 12 nucleotides line up with TRBD2. This CDR3 has 13 amino acids. Germline V gene data show CDR1 as SQVTM and CDR2 as ANQGSEA. V dropped 7 bases and J dropped 7; count of bases not matched to a gene: 5. The CDR3: CSAGLAGPNEQFF. CDR3 in DNA: TGCAGCGCTGGACTAGCGGGACCTAATGAGCAGTTCTTC.

Comment on this clonotype: Its ends do not fully match the called genes, so a read error is possible. CDR3 nucleotides: TGTGCTAGCAGCCCCGGGACAGGGGGCTTTTACGAGCAGTACTTC. It is translated as CASSPGTGGFYEQYF. V is TRBV7-7 and J is TRBJ2-7, with 12 bases identical to TRBD1. CDR3 length equals 15 residues. From germline, CDR1 is SSHAT and CDR2 FNYEAQ (reference sequence).

This clonotype was detected many times. V is TRBV4-3 and J is TRBJ2-7; no reliable D call. This CDR3 spans 14 amino acids. The germline V and J ends were trimmed by 0 bases and 0 bases, with 6 bases remaining between them. Germline lookup yields CDR1 LGHNA and CDR2 YSLEER. The DNA of the CDR3 is TGCGCCAGCAGCCAAGAACAGAGCTCCTACGAGCAGTACTTC. It encodes CASSQEQSSYEQYF.

A few counts support this clonotype. The chain is built from TRBV12-3 or TRBV12-4 and TRBJ2-3; 9 nucleotides agree with TRBD1. The CDR3 totals 15 residues. V dropped 7 bases and J dropped 0; count of bases not matched to a gene: 5. DNA for the CDR3: TGTGCCAGCACCCGGACAGGGGTTAGCACAGATACGCAGTATTTT. Translating it yields CASTRTGVSTDTQYF.

V is TRBV18 and J is TRBJ2-3; either TRBD1 or TRBD2 may supply D (6 bases each). CDR3 length: 15 residues. From germline, CDR1 is KGHSH and CDR2 LQKENI. Trimming removed 1 base at V and 2 bases at J, with 10 bases between. The chain's CDR3 is CASSPLPGATDTQYF. The CDR3 coding sequence is TGTGCCAGCTCACCACTACCGGGGGCCACAGATACGCAGTATTTT.

This clonotype has just a few counts. The J gene is TRBJ2-7, the V gene TRBV6-2 or TRBV6-3; TRBD2 agrees at 11 bases. This CDR3 has 15 residues. CDR1 is MNHEY, CDR2 SVGEGT, per germline. V was clipped by 4 bases and J by 7 bases; unmatched bases: 9. The CDR3 loop is CASSFALAGGQEQYF. The CDR3 DNA reads TGTGCCAGCAGTTTCGCGCTAGCGGGAGGTCAGGAGCAGTACTTC.

The chain uses TRBV28 and TRBJ1-6; TRBD1 agrees at 9 bases. V lost 4 bases to trimming and J lost 9 bases; unmatched junction nucleotides: 7. Germline V lookup: CDR1 MDHEN, CDR2 SYDVKM. The CDR3 covers 15 residues. CDR3 in DNA: TGTGCCAGCAGTTCCCCCGGGACAGGGACTTCACCCCTCCACTTT. This codes for CASSSPGTGTSPLHF.

This clonotype was seen only a few times. This chain uses TRBV28 with TRBJ2-3; no clear D. Germline CDR1 reads MDHEN; CDR2 reads SYDVKM. This CDR3 contains 11 residues. V dropped 3 bases and J dropped 11 bases, with 9 bases sitting between them. This CDR3 reads CASSLITLQYF. CDR3 DNA: TGTGCCAGCAGTTTGATAACCCTGCAGTATTTT. The variable domain in full, completed from reference TRBV28 and TRBJ2-3, reads DVKVTQSSRYLVKRTGEKVFLECVQDMDHENMFWYRQDPGLGLRLIYFSYDVKMKEKGDIPEGYSVSREKKERFSLILESASTNQTSMYLCASSLITLQYFGPGTRLTVL.

Regarding this clonotype: A much larger clonotype is one base distant, so this may be a read error. The CDR3 is CAISSEGTRNEQYF. CDR3 DNA: TGTGCCATCAGCTCCGAAGGGACTCGAAACGAGCAGTACTTC. The chain carries TRBV7-2 and TRBJ2-7; possibly TRBD2 for D (6 bases). The CDR3 extends over 14 amino acids. Germline values: CDR1 SGHTA, CDR2 FQGNSA.

The gene calls are TRBV7-2 and TRBJ2-7; unclear D gene. CDR3 length equals 14 residues. The V end lost 1 base, the J end lost 3 bases, and 10 bases lay between the germline ends. Germline CDR1 SGHTA, CDR2 FQGNSA. The CDR3 loop reads CASSLVLHVYEQYF. Here the CDR3 DNA reads TGTGCCAGCAGCTTAGTGTTACACGTCTACGAGCAGTACTTC.

This rearrangement joins TRBV4-2 to TRBJ2-3; D gene uncertain. The CDR3 loop spans 15 amino acids. The V end was cut by 2 bases, the J end by 2 bases, with 11 bases between. Germline CDR1 is LGHNA and CDR2 is YNFKEQ. The CDR3 region has the DNA TGTGCCAGCAGCCAAAGGGCGCCTTCCACAGATACGCAGTATTTT. Its protein product is CASSQRAPSTDTQYF.

At least ten counts were recorded for this clonotype. J is TRBJ2-5 and V is TRBV20-1; D not certain. The CDR3 runs 11 residues. CDR1 and CDR2 from the germline V gene are DFQATT and SNEGSKA (reference sequence). Trimming left V 1 base short and J 6 bases short, with 6 bases between. The CDR3 loop is CSARGEKTQYF. The DNA for the CDR3 is TGCAGTGCTAGAGGCGAGAAGACCCAGTACTTC.

This clonotype was counted a few times. The chain recombines TRBV7-8 with TRBJ2-1; D call uncertain. From germline, CDR1 is SGHVS and CDR2 FQNEAQ. The CDR3 has 12 amino acids. Trimming removed 2 bases from V and 8 bases from J, with 7 bases in between. The DNA of the CDR3 is TGTGCCAGCAGCTTATGGCAGGATGAGCAGTTCTTC. Its translation: CASSLWQDEQFF.

This clonotype was recorded a few times. This sequence joins TRBV12-3 or TRBV12-4 and TRBJ2-5; D gene unclear. Trimming removed 3 bases from V and 0 bases from J, with 11 bases in between. The CDR3 totals 15 residues. CDR3 protein: CASSFSVRDQETQYF. CDR3 in DNA: TGTGCCAGCAGTTTTTCTGTGAGAGACCAAGAGACCCAGTACTTC.

The sample holds a few counts of this clonotype. The V call is TRBV7-2, the J call TRBJ1-2, with a possible D match to TRBD1 (6 bases). The CDR3 is 15 residues long. CDR1 and CDR2 (germline): SGHTA, FQGNSA. Trimming shortened V by 3 bases and J by 3 bases, and 14 bases separated the two germline ends. The CDR3: CASSLVSAGDYGYTF. Written as DNA, the CDR3 is TGTGCCAGCAGCTTGGTGTCGGCAGGGGACTATGGCTACACCTTC.

The chain links TRBV19 to TRBJ2-1, with D perhaps TRBD2 (5 bases). Deletions cut 4 bases from V and 6 bases from J, with 28 bases between. From germline, CDR1 is LNHDA and CDR2 SQIVND (reference sequence). The CDR3 covers 19 residues. The CDR3 reads CASSSSPGRGAFKANEQFF. CDR3 sequence (DNA): TGTGCCAGTAGTAGTTCCCCTGGACGGGGAGCCTTCAAAGCCAATGAGCAGTTCTTC.

This clonotype was seen many times. The chain links TRBV29-1 to TRBJ1-5, with 10 positions matching TRBD1. The CDR3 is 17 amino acids. The V segment lost 4 bases and the J segment 3 bases; nucleotides outside the gene matches: 12. Germline V gives CDR1 SQVTM, CDR2 ANQGSEA. In DNA, the CDR3 is TGCAGCGTTGTCTTTCCACGGGACAGGGGCGTCAATCAGCCCCAGCATTTT. It yields the protein CSVVFPRDRGVNQPQHF.

The sample holds a few counts of this clonotype. J is TRBJ2-1 and V is TRBV4-2, with D maybe TRBD2 (6 bases). V was cut by 0 bases and J by 1 base, with 10 bases left in between. The germline gives CDR1 LGHNA, CDR2 YNFKEQ. The CDR3 totals 16 residues. The CDR3 sequence: CASSQDGGRSYNEQFF. The CDR3 coding sequence is TGTGCCAGCAGCCAAGATGGGGGGAGGTCCTACAATGAGCAGTTCTTC.

In its sample, this clonotype was seen many times. The chain links TRBV15 to TRBJ2-1, with 7 bases fitting TRBD1. Germline V gene data show CDR1 as LNHNV and CDR2 as YYDKDF (reference sequence). The ends lost 3 bases at V and 1 base at J; junction bases unmatched: 0. The CDR3 spans 14 residues. The CDR3 protein is CATSSRGSYNEQFF. In nucleotides, the CDR3 is TGTGCCACCAGCAGCAGGGGGTCCTACAATGAGCAGTTCTTC.